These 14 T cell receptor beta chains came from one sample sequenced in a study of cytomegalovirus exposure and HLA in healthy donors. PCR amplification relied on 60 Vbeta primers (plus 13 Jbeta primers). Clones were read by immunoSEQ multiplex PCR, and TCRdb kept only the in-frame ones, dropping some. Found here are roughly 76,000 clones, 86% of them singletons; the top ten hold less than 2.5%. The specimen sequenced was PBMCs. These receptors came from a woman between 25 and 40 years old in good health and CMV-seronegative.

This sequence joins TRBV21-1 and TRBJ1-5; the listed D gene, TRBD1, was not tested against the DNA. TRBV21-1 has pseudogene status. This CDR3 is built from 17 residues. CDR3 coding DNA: TGTGCCAGCAGCAAAGGACAGACAGGGAGCAGCAATCAGCCCCAGCATTTT. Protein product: CASSKGQTGSSNQPQHF.

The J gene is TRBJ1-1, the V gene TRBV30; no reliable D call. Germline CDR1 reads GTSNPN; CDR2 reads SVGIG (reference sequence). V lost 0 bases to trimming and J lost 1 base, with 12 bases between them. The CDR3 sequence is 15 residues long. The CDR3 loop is CAWSVRSKPNTEAFF. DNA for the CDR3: TGTGCCTGGAGTGTACGGTCAAAACCGAACACTGAAGCTTTCTTT.

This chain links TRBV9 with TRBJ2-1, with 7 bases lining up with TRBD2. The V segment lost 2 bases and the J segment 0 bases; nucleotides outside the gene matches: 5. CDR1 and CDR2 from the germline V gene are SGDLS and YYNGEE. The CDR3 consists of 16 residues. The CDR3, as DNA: TGTGCCAGCAGCGTCGGCGGGAGTGGCTCCTACAATGAGCAGTTCTTC. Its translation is CASSVGGSGSYNEQFF.

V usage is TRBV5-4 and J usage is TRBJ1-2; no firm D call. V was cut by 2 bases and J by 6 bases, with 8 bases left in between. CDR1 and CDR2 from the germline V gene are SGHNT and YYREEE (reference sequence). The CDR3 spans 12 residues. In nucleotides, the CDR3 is TGTGCCAGCAGCTTTACAGAAAATGGCTACACCTTC. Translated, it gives CASSFTENGYTF.

Written as DNA, the CDR3 is TGCGCCAGCAGCCAAGGACTGAACACCGGGGAGCTGTTTTTT. Amino acids: CASSQGLNTGELFF. The chain couples TRBV4-1 to TRBJ2-2; D gene uncertain. V was pared by 1 base and J by 1 base, with 4 bases between. Germline V lookup: CDR1 MGHRA, CDR2 YSYEKL. This CDR3 spans 14 amino acids.

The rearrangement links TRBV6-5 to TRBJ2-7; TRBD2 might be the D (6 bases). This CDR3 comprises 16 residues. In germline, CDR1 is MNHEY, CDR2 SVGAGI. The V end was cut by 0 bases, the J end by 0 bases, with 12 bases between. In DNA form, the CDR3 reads TGTGCCAGCAGTTACTCTTCGGCGGGGAACTCCTACGAGCAGTACTTC. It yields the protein CASSYSSAGNSYEQYF.

Here the CDR3 reads CASSLSGVGGGPYYEQYF. In DNA, the CDR3 is TGTGCCAGCAGTTTATCAGGGGTGGGTGGAGGGCCGTACTACGAGCAGTACTTC. The gene calls are TRBV27 and TRBJ2-7; D is possibly TRBD2 (6 bases). Between the trimmed V and J ends, which lost 0 bases and 3 bases, there was a span of 21 bases. This CDR3 contains 18 residues. In germline, CDR1 is MNHEY, CDR2 SMNVEV (reference sequence).

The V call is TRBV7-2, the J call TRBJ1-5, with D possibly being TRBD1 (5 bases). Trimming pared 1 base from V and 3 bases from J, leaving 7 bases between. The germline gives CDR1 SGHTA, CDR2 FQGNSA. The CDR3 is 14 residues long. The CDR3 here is CASSLGQPNQPQHF. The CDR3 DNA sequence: TGTGCCAGCAGCTTAGGACAGCCCAATCAGCCCCAGCATTTT.

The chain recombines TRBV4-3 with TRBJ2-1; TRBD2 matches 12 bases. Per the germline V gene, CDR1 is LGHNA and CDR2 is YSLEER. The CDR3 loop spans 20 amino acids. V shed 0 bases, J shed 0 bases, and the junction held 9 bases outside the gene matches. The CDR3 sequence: CASSQDLGLAGSGSYNEQFF. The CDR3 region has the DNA TGCGCCAGCAGCCAAGATCTCGGACTAGCGGGATCTGGCTCCTACAATGAGCAGTTCTTC.

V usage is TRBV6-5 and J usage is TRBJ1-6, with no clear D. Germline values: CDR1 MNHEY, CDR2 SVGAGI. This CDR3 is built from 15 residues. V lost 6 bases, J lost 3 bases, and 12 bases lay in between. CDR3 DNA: TGTGCCAGCAGCCCACGAGATAGCTATAATTCACCCCTCCACTTT. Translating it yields CASSPRDSYNSPLHF.

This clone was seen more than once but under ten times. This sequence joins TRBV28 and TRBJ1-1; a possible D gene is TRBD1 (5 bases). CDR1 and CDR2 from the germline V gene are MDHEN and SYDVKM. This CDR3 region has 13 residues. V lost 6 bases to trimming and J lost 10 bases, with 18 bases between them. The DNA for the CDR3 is TGTGCCAGCAGAATCAGGGCGTTGGGGGGAGCTTTCTTT. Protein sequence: CASRIRALGGAFF.

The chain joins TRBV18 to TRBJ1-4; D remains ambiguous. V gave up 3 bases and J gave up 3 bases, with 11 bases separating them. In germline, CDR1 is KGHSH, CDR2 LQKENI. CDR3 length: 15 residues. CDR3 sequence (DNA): TGTGCCAGCTCACCTCTGGGAGGGCCTAATGAAAAACTGTTTTTT. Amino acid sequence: CASSPLGGPNEKLFF.

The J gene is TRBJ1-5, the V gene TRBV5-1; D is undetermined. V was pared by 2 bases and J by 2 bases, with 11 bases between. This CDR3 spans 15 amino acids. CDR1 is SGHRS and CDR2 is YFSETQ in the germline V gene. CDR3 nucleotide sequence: TGCGCCAGCAGCTTTGAGGGTGTAGGCAATCAGCCCCAGCATTTT. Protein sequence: CASSFEGVGNQPQHF.

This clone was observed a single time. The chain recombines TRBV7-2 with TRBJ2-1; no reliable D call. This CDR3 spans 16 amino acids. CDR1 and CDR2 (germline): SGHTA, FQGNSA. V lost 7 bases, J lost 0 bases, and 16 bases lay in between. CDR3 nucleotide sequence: TGTGCCAGCAACGATCAAGTAAGTAGCTCCTACAATGAGCAGTTCTTC. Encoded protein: CASNDQVSSSYNEQFF.